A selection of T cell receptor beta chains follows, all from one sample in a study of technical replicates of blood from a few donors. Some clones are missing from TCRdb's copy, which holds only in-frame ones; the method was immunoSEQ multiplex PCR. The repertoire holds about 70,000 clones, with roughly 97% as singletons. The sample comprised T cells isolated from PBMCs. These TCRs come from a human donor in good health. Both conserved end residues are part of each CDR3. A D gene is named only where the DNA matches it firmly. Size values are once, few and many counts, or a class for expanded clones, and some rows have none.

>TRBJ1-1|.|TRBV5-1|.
CASSLQWARNTEAFF
TGCGCCAGCAGCTTGCAATGGGCACGGAACACTGAAGCTTTCTTT
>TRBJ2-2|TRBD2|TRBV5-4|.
CASSIGLAGPPNTGELFF
TGTGCCAGCAGCATTGGACTAGCGGGACCCCCGAACACCGGGGAGCTGTTTTTT
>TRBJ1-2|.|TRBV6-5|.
CASSYSSQGADYTF
TGTGCCAGCAGTTACTCATCACAGGGAGCCGACTACACCTTC
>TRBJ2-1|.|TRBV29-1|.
CSVVWDTHNEQFF
TGCAGCGTTGTTTGGGACACCCACAATGAGCAGTTCTTC
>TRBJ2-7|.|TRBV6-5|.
CASSYGDTSYEQYF
TGTGCCAGCAGTTACGGGGACACCTCCTACGAGCAGTACTTC
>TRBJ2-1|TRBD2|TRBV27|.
CASSSAVAGNYNEQFF
TGTGCCAGCAGTTCTGCGGTAGCGGGGAACTACAATGAGCAGTTCTTC
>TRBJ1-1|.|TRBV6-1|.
CASSSTGNTEAFF
TGTGCCAGCAGCTCAACAGGGAACACTGAAGCTTTCTTT
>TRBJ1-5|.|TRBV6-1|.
CASRVQGDQPQHF
TGTGCCAGCAGGGTTCAGGGTGATCAGCCCCAGCATTTT
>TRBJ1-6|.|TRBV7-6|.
CASSPLGGSPLHF
TGTGCCAGCAGCCCATTGGGGGGTTCACCCCTCCACTTT
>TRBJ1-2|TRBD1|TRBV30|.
CAWGVTGGGYTF
TGTGCCTGGGGTGTGACAGGGGGTGGCTACACCTTC
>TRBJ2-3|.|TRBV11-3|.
CASSSSQLWHTQYF
TGTGCCAGCAGCTCCTCCCAATTATGGCATACGCAGTATTTT
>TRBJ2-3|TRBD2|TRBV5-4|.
CASSLWGRAGADTQYF
TGTGCCAGCAGCTTGTGGGGGAGGGCGGGGGCAGATACGCAGTATTTT
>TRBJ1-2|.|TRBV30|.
CAWKESDRPRGYGYTF
TGTGCCTGGAAAGAGAGTGACAGACCTCGCGGCTATGGCTACACCTTC
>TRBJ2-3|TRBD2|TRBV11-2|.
CASSLRVAGGLTDTQYF
TGTGCCAGCAGCTTGAGAGTGGCGGGGGGTCTTACAGATACGCAGTATTTT
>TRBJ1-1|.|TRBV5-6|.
CASSLFTGTEAFF
TGTGCCAGCAGCTTGTTTACGGGTACTGAAGCTTTCTTT
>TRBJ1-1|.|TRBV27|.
CASSRNRLLENTEAFF
TGTGCCAGCAGCCGAAACAGGCTCTTAGAGAACACTGAAGCTTTCTTT
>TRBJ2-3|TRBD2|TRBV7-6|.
CASSFSSGDTDTQYF
TGTGCCAGCAGCTTCTCTAGCGGGGACACAGATACGCAGTATTTT
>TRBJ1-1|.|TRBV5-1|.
CASSPGSNTEAFF
TGCGCCAGCAGCCCCGGGAGTAACACTGAAGCTTTCTTT
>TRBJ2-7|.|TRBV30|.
CAWSRGTTLYEQYF
TGTGCCTGGAGTCGCGGTACGACCCTTTATGAGCAGTACTTC
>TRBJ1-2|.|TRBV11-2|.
CASSLAEVGRRGYTF
TGTGCCAGCAGCTTAGCTGAGGTTGGCAGGAGGGGCTACACCTTC
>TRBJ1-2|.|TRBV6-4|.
CASSDSFSGYYGYTF
TGTGCCAGCAGTGACTCGTTCTCAGGTTACTATGGCTACACCTTC
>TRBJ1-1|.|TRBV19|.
CASTDVTWTEAFF
TGTGCCAGTACTGACGTCACTTGGACAGAAGCTTTCTTT
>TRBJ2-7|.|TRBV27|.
CASSSWTDAYEQYF
TGTGCCAGCAGTTCCTGGACAGACGCCTACGAGCAGTACTTC
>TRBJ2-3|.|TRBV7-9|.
CASSPVVAQLTDTQYF
TGTGCCAGCAGCCCCGTGGTAGCCCAGCTCACAGATACGCAGTATTTT
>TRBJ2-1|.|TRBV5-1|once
CASSLVAGPTMREQFF
TGCGCCAGCAGCTTGGTGGCGGGGCCGACAATGAGGGAGCAGTTCTTC
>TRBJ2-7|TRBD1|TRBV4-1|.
CASSQDADRSYEQYF
TGCGCCAGCAGCCAAGACGCGGACAGGTCTTACGAGCAGTACTTC
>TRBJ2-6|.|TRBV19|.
CASNQRRSGANVLTF
TGTGCCAGTAATCAGCGTCGCTCTGGGGCCAACGTCCTGACTTTC
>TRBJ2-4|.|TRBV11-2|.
CASSLIQGRDIQYF
TGTGCCAGCAGCTTAATTCAGGGGAGGGACATTCAGTACTTC
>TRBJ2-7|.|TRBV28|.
CASSQHPRGYEQYF
TGTGCCAGCAGCCAGCATCCAAGGGGCTACGAGCAGTACTTC
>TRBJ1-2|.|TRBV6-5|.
CASSRGTYGYTF
TGTGCCAGCTCCCGGGGGACCTATGGCTACACCTTC
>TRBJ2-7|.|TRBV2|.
CASSPAFDRSGEQYF
TGTGCCAGCAGTCCCGCTTTCGACAGATCTGGCGAGCAGTACTTC
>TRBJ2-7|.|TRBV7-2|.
CASSAPKGGTYEQYF
TGTGCCAGCAGCGCCCCCAAAGGGGGTACCTACGAGCAGTACTTC
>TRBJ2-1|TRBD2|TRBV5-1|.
CASSLSTSGRGGNEQFF
TGCGCCAGCAGCTTGTCGACTAGCGGGAGGGGTGGCAATGAGCAGTTCTTC
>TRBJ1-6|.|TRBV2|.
CASSFGFENSPLHF
TGTGCCAGCAGTTTCGGTTTTGAGAATTCACCCCTCCACTTT
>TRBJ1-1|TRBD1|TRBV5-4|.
CASSPTGQGSAEAFF
TGTGCCAGCAGCCCCACCGGACAGGGTTCAGCTGAAGCTTTCTTT
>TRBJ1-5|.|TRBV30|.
CAWSQSMGGMPQHF
TGTGCCTGGAGTCAATCCATGGGGGGGATGCCCCAGCATTTT
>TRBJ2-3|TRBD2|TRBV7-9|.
CASSLGLAGGPPTDTQYF
TGTGCCAGCAGCTTAGGACTAGCGGGAGGCCCACCCACAGATACGCAGTATTTT
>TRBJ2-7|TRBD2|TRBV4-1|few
CASSQGGWFGEGEGRGEQYF
TGCGCCAGCAGCCAAGGGGGCTGGTTTGGGGAGGGTGAAGGGCGCGGCGAGCAGTACTTC
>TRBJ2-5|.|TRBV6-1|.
CASSESPEETQYF
TGTGCCAGCAGTGAATCCCCGGAAGAGACCCAGTACTTC
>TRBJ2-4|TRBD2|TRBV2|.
CASWRGEAKNIQYF
TGTGCCAGCTGGCGGGGGGAAGCCAAAAACATTCAGTACTTC
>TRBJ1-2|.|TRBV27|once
CASRKGSSNYGYTF
TGTGCCAGCAGGAAGGGGTCCTCAAACTATGGCTACACCTTC
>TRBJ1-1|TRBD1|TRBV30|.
CAWRGQGASTLAFF
TGTGCCTGGAGGGGACAGGGGGCCTCTACGCTAGCTTTCTTT
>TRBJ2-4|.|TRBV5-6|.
CASSPIEGGRNIQYF
TGTGCCAGCAGCCCAATCGAGGGAGGCAGAAACATTCAGTACTTC
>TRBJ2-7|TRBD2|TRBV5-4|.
CASSLYFTSGYEQYF
TGTGCCAGCAGCTTGTATTTCACTAGCGGTTACGAGCAGTACTTC
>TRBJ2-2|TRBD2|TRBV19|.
CASRDLAGYRTGELFF
TGTGCCAGTAGAGACTTAGCGGGGTACCGCACCGGGGAGCTGTTTTTT
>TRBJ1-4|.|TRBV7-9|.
CASSLERDEKLFF
TGTGCCAGCAGCTTAGAACGGGATGAAAAACTGTTTTTT
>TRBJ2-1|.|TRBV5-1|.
CASSRGGEGDNEQFF
TGCGCCAGCAGCCGGGGTGGGGAGGGGGACAATGAGCAGTTCTTC
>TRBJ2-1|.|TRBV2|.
CASSEGQTIGEQFF
TGTGCCAGCAGTGAAGGACAGACGATCGGTGAGCAGTTCTTC
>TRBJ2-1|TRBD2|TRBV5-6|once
CASSLFSGGNNEQFF
TGTGCCAGCAGCTTGTTCAGCGGGGGGAACAATGAGCAGTTCTTC
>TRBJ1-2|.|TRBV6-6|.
CASSPTGSGYTF
TGTGCCAGCAGCCCTACAGGGAGTGGCTACACCTTC
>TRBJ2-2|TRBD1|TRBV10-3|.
CAISEGTGAGELFF
TGTGCCATCAGTGAGGGGACAGGGGCCGGGGAGCTGTTTTTT
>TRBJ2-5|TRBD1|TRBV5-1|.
CASSLQGEETQYF
TGCGCCAGCAGCTTACAGGGGGAAGAGACCCAGTACTTC
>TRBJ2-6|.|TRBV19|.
CASSPGETGANVLTF
TGTGCCAGTAGTCCAGGGGAAACTGGGGCCAACGTCCTGACTTTC
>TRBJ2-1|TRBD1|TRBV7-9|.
CASSFPPGQGDEQFF
TGTGCCAGCAGCTTCCCTCCGGGACAGGGTGATGAGCAGTTCTTC
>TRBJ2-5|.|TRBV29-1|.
CSVEVSGETEETQYF
TGCAGCGTTGAAGTTTCAGGGGAAACAGAAGAGACCCAGTACTTC
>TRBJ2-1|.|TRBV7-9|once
CASSQTGTYNEQFF
TGTGCCAGCAGTCAAACCGGGACCTACAATGAGCAGTTCTTC
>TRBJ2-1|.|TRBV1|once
CTSSQVALASHNEQFF
TGCACCAGCAGCCAAGTCGCACTAGCTTCGCACAATGAGCAGTTCTTC